Listed below are T cell receptor beta chains from one sample, sequenced in a study of blood T cells in healthy people across ages. MiXCR was run by TCRdb on the 5' RACE reads, yielding one entry per CDR3 protein. The table lists about 570,000 distinct CDR3 sequences, 25% to 30% of them singletons. The sequenced material came from blood. These receptor sequences come from a woman in her seventies in good health. Each CDR3 is given with its conserved first and last residue. The order of the fields is D gene, J gene, V gene, clone size, CDR3 protein, CDR3 DNA. The D gene is left open where the match is weak. Not every row has a clone size; where given, it reads once, few, many or a size class.

D gene: -; J gene: TRBJ2-5; V gene: TRBV24-1; clone size: few; CDR3 protein: CATSHFEQETQYF; CDR3 DNA: TGTGCCACCAGCCACTTTGAACAAGAGACCCAGTACTTC
D gene: -; J gene: TRBJ2-5; V gene: TRBV12-3/TRBV12-4; clone size: few; CDR3 protein: CASKLTGGGLQYF; CDR3 DNA: TGTGCCAGCAAACTAACTGGAGGGGGACTTCAGTACTTC
D gene: -; J gene: TRBJ1-2; V gene: TRBV4-3; clone size: -; CDR3 protein: CASSQQYNYGYTF; CDR3 DNA: TGCGCCAGCAGCCAGCAGTATAACTATGGCTACACCTTC
D gene: TRBD1; J gene: TRBJ2-3; V gene: TRBV4-1; clone size: few; CDR3 protein: CASSQGTAKSYSTDTQYF; CDR3 DNA: TGCGCCAGCAGCCAGGGGACAGCAAAATCTTATAGCACAGATACGCAGTATTTT
D gene: TRBD1; J gene: TRBJ2-5; V gene: TRBV5-1; clone size: -; CDR3 protein: CASNGDRGHQETQYF; CDR3 DNA: TGCGCCAGCAACGGAGACAGGGGGCATCAAGAGACCCAGTACTTC
D gene: -; J gene: TRBJ2-5; V gene: TRBV12-3/TRBV12-4; clone size: few; CDR3 protein: CASSPGSEETQYF; CDR3 DNA: TGTGCCAGCAGCCCCGGGAGCGAAGAGACCCAGTACTTC
D gene: -; J gene: TRBJ1-5; V gene: TRBV7-9; clone size: -; CDR3 protein: CASSPLIRQLNQPQHF; CDR3 DNA: TGTGCCAGCAGCCCTCTGATAAGACAGCTCAATCAGCCCCAGCATTTT
D gene: TRBD1; J gene: TRBJ2-4; V gene: TRBV6-5; clone size: -; CDR3 protein: CASSAYRGRTNIQYF; CDR3 DNA: TGTGCCAGCAGTGCCTACAGGGGGCGGACGAACATTCAGTACTTC
D gene: TRBD1; J gene: TRBJ2-5; V gene: TRBV5-6; clone size: -; CDR3 protein: CASSLDGTGVRETQYF; CDR3 DNA: TGTGCCAGCAGCTTGGACGGGACAGGGGTACGGGAGACCCAGTACTTC
D gene: -; J gene: TRBJ2-1; V gene: TRBV25-1; clone size: -; CDR3 protein: CASEPSGVNEQFF; CDR3 DNA: TGTGCCAGCGAACCGTCGGGGGTTAATGAGCAGTTCTTC
D gene: -; J gene: TRBJ1-2; V gene: TRBV12-3/TRBV12-4; clone size: -; CDR3 protein: CASSLVAGELYGYTF; CDR3 DNA: TGTGCCAGCAGTTTAGTAGCAGGGGAACTTTATGGCTACACCTTC
D gene: -; J gene: TRBJ2-7; V gene: TRBV6-2/TRBV6-3; clone size: few; CDR3 protein: CASSYSQTSYEQYF; CDR3 DNA: TGCGCCAGCAGTTACAGCCAAACCTCCTACGAGCAGTACTTC
D gene: -; J gene: TRBJ2-5; V gene: TRBV29-1; clone size: -; CDR3 protein: CSVSQGETQYF; CDR3 DNA: TGCAGCGTAAGTCAGGGAGAGACCCAGTACTTC
D gene: TRBD1; J gene: TRBJ1-1; V gene: TRBV12-3/TRBV12-4; clone size: -; CDR3 protein: CASTLGQGAGNTEAFF; CDR3 DNA: TGTGCCAGCACCCTGGGGCAGGGGGCCGGGAACACTGAAGCTTTCTTT
D gene: TRBD1; J gene: TRBJ1-5; V gene: TRBV6-5; clone size: -; CDR3 protein: CASGDRGPNQPQHF; CDR3 DNA: TGTGCCAGCGGAGACAGGGGACCGAATCAGCCCCAGCATTTT
D gene: -; J gene: TRBJ1-4; V gene: TRBV20-1; clone size: -; CDR3 protein: CSASPPTNEKLFF; CDR3 DNA: TGCAGTGCTAGCCCACCAACTAATGAAAAACTGTTTTTT
D gene: TRBD2; J gene: TRBJ2-1; V gene: TRBV9; clone size: -; CDR3 protein: CASSAQRGRYNEQFF; CDR3 DNA: TGTGCCAGCAGCGCCCAGCGGGGGCGATACAATGAGCAGTTCTTC
D gene: TRBD2; J gene: TRBJ2-7; V gene: TRBV5-1; clone size: -; CDR3 protein: CASSSGTSEDYEQYF; CDR3 DNA: TGCGCCAGCAGCTCCGGGACTAGCGAGGACTACGAGCAGTACTTC
D gene: -; J gene: TRBJ2-3; V gene: TRBV4-1; clone size: few; CDR3 protein: CASSQVPGPRTDTQYF; CDR3 DNA: TGCGCCAGCAGCCAAGTCCCCGGGCCAAGGACAGATACGCAGTATTTT
D gene: -; J gene: TRBJ2-3; V gene: TRBV7-9; clone size: many; CDR3 protein: CASSLAPDTQYF; CDR3 DNA: TGTGCCAGCAGCTTAGCCCCAGATACGCAGTATTTT
D gene: -; J gene: TRBJ2-7; V gene: TRBV29-1; clone size: few; CDR3 protein: CSVESYGSGSYEQYF; CDR3 DNA: TGCAGCGTTGAAAGTTACGGCAGCGGCAGCTACGAGCAGTACTTC
D gene: -; J gene: TRBJ2-1; V gene: TRBV20-1; clone size: few; CDR3 protein: CSARGGLSSYNEQFF; CDR3 DNA: TGCAGTGCTAGAGGAGGACTGAGCTCCTACAATGAGCAGTTCTTC
D gene: -; J gene: TRBJ1-1; V gene: TRBV3-1; clone size: -; CDR3 protein: CASSVTGGENTEAFF; CDR3 DNA: TGTGCCAGCAGCGTTACGGGTGGCGAGAACACTGAAGCTTTCTTT
D gene: -; J gene: TRBJ2-1; V gene: TRBV2; clone size: -; CDR3 protein: CASRGTIQPQFF; CDR3 DNA: TGTGCCAGCAGAGGGACCATTCAGCCGCAGTTCTTC
D gene: -; J gene: TRBJ1-2; V gene: TRBV7-9; clone size: once; CDR3 protein: CASSFIRGGYGYTF; CDR3 DNA: TGTGCCAGCAGCTTTATTAGGGGCGGGTATGGCTACACCTTC
D gene: -; J gene: TRBJ2-7; V gene: TRBV7-2; clone size: -; CDR3 protein: CASSTTQGGGYEQYF; CDR3 DNA: TGTGCCAGCAGCACAACCCAGGGAGGGGGCTACGAGCAGTACTTC
D gene: -; J gene: TRBJ1-1; V gene: TRBV12-3/TRBV12-4; clone size: -; CDR3 protein: CANRTSEAFF; CDR3 DNA: TGTGCCAATAGGACGTCTGAAGCTTTCTTT
D gene: -; J gene: TRBJ2-3; V gene: TRBV6-4; clone size: -; CDR3 protein: CASSVGAEDTQYF; CDR3 DNA: TGTGCCAGCAGTGTCGGGGCTGAAGATACGCAGTATTTT
D gene: -; J gene: TRBJ1-5; V gene: TRBV29-1; clone size: -; CDR3 protein: CSVEQGQDQPQHF; CDR3 DNA: TGCAGCGTTGAACAGGGGCAGGATCAGCCCCAGCATTTT
D gene: -; J gene: TRBJ1-2; V gene: TRBV18; clone size: -; CDR3 protein: CASADSNYGYTF; CDR3 DNA: TGTGCCAGCGCCGATTCTAACTATGGCTACACCTTC
D gene: -; J gene: TRBJ2-2; V gene: TRBV5-1; clone size: few; CDR3 protein: CASSLWEKEDGELFF; CDR3 DNA: TGCGCCAGCAGCTTGTGGGAGAAAGAGGACGGGGAGCTGTTTTTT
D gene: -; J gene: TRBJ2-7; V gene: TRBV12-3/TRBV12-4; clone size: few; CDR3 protein: CASSLQRLSYEQYF; CDR3 DNA: TGTGCCAGCAGCTTACAGCGCCTCTCCTACGAGCAGTACTTC
D gene: -; J gene: TRBJ1-1; V gene: TRBV12-3/TRBV12-4; clone size: -; CDR3 protein: CASSFGGNKNTEAFF; CDR3 DNA: TGTGCCAGCAGTTTCGGGGGAAACAAAAACACTGAAGCTTTCTTT
D gene: TRBD2; J gene: TRBJ2-1; V gene: TRBV27; clone size: -; CDR3 protein: CASSFQRVAGGLDNEQFF; CDR3 DNA: TGTGCCAGCAGTTTCCAACGAGTAGCGGGGGGCCTCGACAATGAGCAGTTCTTC
D gene: -; J gene: TRBJ2-7; V gene: TRBV11-3; clone size: -; CDR3 protein: CASSPTTGRDYEQYF; CDR3 DNA: TGTGCCAGCAGCCCTACGACAGGGCGGGACTACGAGCAGTACTTC
D gene: -; J gene: TRBJ2-1; V gene: TRBV20-1; clone size: few; CDR3 protein: CSARDVLRGSNSYNEQFF; CDR3 DNA: TGCAGTGCTAGAGATGTTTTGCGGGGATCGAACTCCTACAATGAGCAGTTCTTC
D gene: TRBD2; J gene: TRBJ2-1; V gene: TRBV9; clone size: -; CDR3 protein: CASSAGLADNEQFF; CDR3 DNA: TGTGCCAGCAGCGCAGGACTAGCTGACAATGAGCAGTTCTTC
D gene: -; J gene: TRBJ2-7; V gene: TRBV6-2/TRBV6-3; clone size: -; CDR3 protein: CASSRSGTYEQYF; CDR3 DNA: TGTGCCAGCAGCCGATCGGGGACCTACGAGCAGTACTTC
D gene: -; J gene: TRBJ1-2; V gene: TRBV18; clone size: -; CDR3 protein: CASSPSSDLYGYTF; CDR3 DNA: TGTGCCAGCTCACCTTCGAGTGACTTGTATGGCTACACCTTC
D gene: TRBD2; J gene: TRBJ2-5; V gene: TRBV7-2; clone size: -; CDR3 protein: CASSLGPAGGGETQYF; CDR3 DNA: TGTGCCAGCAGCTTAGGTCCAGCGGGGGGCGGGGAGACCCAGTACTTC
D gene: -; J gene: TRBJ2-5; V gene: TRBV21-1; clone size: -; CDR3 protein: CASSKVFLWTGNPQYF; CDR3 DNA: TGTGCCAGCAGCAAAGTATTTCTGTGGACAGGGAATCCCCAGTACTTC
D gene: TRBD1; J gene: TRBJ1-6; V gene: TRBV20-1; clone size: -; CDR3 protein: CSALAGQNSPLHF; CDR3 DNA: TGCAGTGCTCTGGCGGGACAGAATTCACCCCTCCACTTT
D gene: TRBD1; J gene: TRBJ2-2; V gene: TRBV9; clone size: few; CDR3 protein: CASSFDRGTGELFF; CDR3 DNA: TGTGCCAGCAGCTTCGACAGGGGCACCGGGGAGCTGTTTTTT
D gene: -; J gene: TRBJ1-3; V gene: TRBV7-2; clone size: -; CDR3 protein: CASSLGGGRSSGNTIYF; CDR3 DNA: TGTGCCAGCAGCTTAGGCGGGGGACGGAGCTCTGGAAACACCATATATTTT
D gene: -; J gene: TRBJ2-3; V gene: TRBV28; clone size: -; CDR3 protein: CASKPRGTDTQYF; CDR3 DNA: TGTGCCAGCAAACCCAGGGGTACCGATACGCAGTATTTT
D gene: -; J gene: TRBJ1-2; V gene: TRBV20-1; clone size: -; CDR3 protein: CSARETGGYTF; CDR3 DNA: TGCAGTGCTAGAGAGACGGGGGGCTACACCTTC
D gene: -; J gene: TRBJ1-3; V gene: TRBV5-5; clone size: few; CDR3 protein: CASSLRAFGSSGNTIYF; CDR3 DNA: TGTGCCAGCAGCTTAAGGGCCTTCGGGAGCTCTGGAAACACCATATATTTT
D gene: TRBD2; J gene: TRBJ2-2; V gene: TRBV19; clone size: -; CDR3 protein: CASIRRGANTGELFF; CDR3 DNA: TGTGCCAGTATAAGACGGGGGGCGAACACCGGGGAGCTGTTTTTT
D gene: -; J gene: TRBJ1-2; V gene: TRBV7-9; clone size: many; CDR3 protein: CASSLSGDYGYTF; CDR3 DNA: TGTGCCAGCAGCTTATCAGGGGATTATGGCTACACCTTC
D gene: TRBD2; J gene: TRBJ2-5; V gene: TRBV5-1; clone size: -; CDR3 protein: CASSAGLAPETQYF; CDR3 DNA: TGCGCCAGCAGCGCGGGACTAGCTCCAGAGACCCAGTACTTC
D gene: -; J gene: TRBJ1-1; V gene: TRBV13; clone size: few; CDR3 protein: CASSLVGATEAFF; CDR3 DNA: TGTGCCAGCAGCCTCGTGGGGGCTACTGAAGCTTTCTTT
D gene: -; J gene: TRBJ2-3; V gene: TRBV9; clone size: few; CDR3 protein: CASSAWISTDTQYF; CDR3 DNA: TGTGCCAGCAGCGCCTGGATCAGCACAGATACGCAGTATTTT
D gene: -; J gene: TRBJ1-4; V gene: TRBV9; clone size: -; CDR3 protein: CASSSAGTMNEKLFF; CDR3 DNA: TGTGCCAGCAGCTCCGCCGGGACAATGAATGAAAAACTGTTTTTT